This TCR beta chain originates from a study of T cell repertoires in cytomegalovirus infection. Study at large: Public signatures in TCR beta pointed to CMV infection and matching HLA type.

Study-level points and caveats: The ex vivo response was dominated by HLA-C-restricted CMV-specific TCR beta clonotypes. The cumulative frequency of public TCR beta families identified carriers of CMV plus the relevant HLA.

TCRdb reanalysed the reads using MiXCR and keeps one entry per CDR3 protein. The data show hundreds of thousands of distinct CDR3 sequences, approximately 40% seen once. Germline loops: CDR1 SGHDT, CDR2 YYEEEE. Trimming removed 5 bases at V and 0 bases at J, with 17 bases between. CDR3 length: 16 residues. This clonotype has just a few counts. Its specificity is unknown. The TCR was taken from a human donor in good health (CMV status not recorded). Some clones in this sample may be carry-over from other donors' samples. Material for sequencing was PBMCs. This sequence joins TRBV5-6 and TRBJ1-2, with D tentatively TRBD1 (5 bases). CDR3 residues: CASRVVRGYSNYGYTF. CDR3 nucleotide sequence: TGTGCCAGCAGGGTTGTACGGGGCTACTCTAACTATGGCTACACCTTC.